This TCR beta chain is from a study of blood T cell repertoires in COVID-19. Study summary: T cells, B-cell-depleted T cells, or PBMCs supplied cDNA or gDNA.

Recruited during active infection, patients (from Seattle) were subsequently followed longitudinally. In the authors' methods: Amplified reference gene primers provided the basis for estimating nucleated cell counts. Only in-frame clones appear in the TCRdb table, and some are missing; sequencing was by immunoSEQ multiplex PCR. That table is the source of V, J and clone size, and D and trimming were worked out from the DNA. There are around 400,000 clones in the sample; around 87% occur only once, and more than 9% lies in the top ten. This TCR derives from a woman aged 25 to 45 with COVID-19, enrolled during active disease. The source material was peripheral blood.

CDR3 DNA sequence: TGCGCCAGCAGCCCGGACAGGGGAAATCAGCCCCAGCATTTT. Translation: CASSPDRGNQPQHF. The chain has TRBV4-3 and TRBJ1-5, with 9 bases fitting TRBD1. V trimming: 4 bases; J trimming: 4 bases; junction bases outside the gene matches: 2. This CDR3 has 14 amino acids. Germline CDR1 is LGHNA and CDR2 is YSLEER.